One sample yielded the 30 T cell receptor beta chains listed below, sequenced in a study of shared clonotypes between healthy human individuals. Sequencing was performed with immunoSEQ multiplex PCR; in TCRdb, only in-frame clones are kept and a portion is missing. The sample has 2 million to 3 million clones; approximately 93% are singletons. Sequenced: naive CD4+ T cells from PBMCs. Subset noted: CD45RA+ positively selected. All receptors derive from a man between 18 and 35 years old in good health. Some clones in this sample may be carry-over from other donors' samples.

This chain uses TRBV5-6 with TRBJ2-3, with TRBD2 as a possible D gene (7 bases). V was trimmed by 4 bases and J by 6 bases, leaving 15 bases between them. This CDR3 has 14 residues. Germline V lookup: CDR1 SGHDT, CDR2 YYEEEE. The CDR3 DNA follows: TGTGCCAGCAGCCGTCGGGGGGCAGGGGATACGCAGTATTTT. Residues: CASSRRGAGDTQYF.

This clone was seen once. The sample contains more than one DNA sequence encoding this CDR3. The chain is built from TRBV18 and TRBJ2-1; D unclear. The CDR3 has 14 amino acids. V lost 2 bases and J lost 4, with 9 bases in between. Germline loops: CDR1 KGHSH, CDR2 LQKENI. The CDR3 protein is CASSPGTAYNEQFF. CDR3 coding DNA: TGTGCCAGCTCACCAGGTACAGCGTACAATGAGCAGTTCTTC.

The J gene is TRBJ1-2, the V gene TRBV5-6; no firm D call. Trimming cost V 4 bases and J 4 bases, with 11 bases left between them. The CDR3 loop spans 13 amino acids. In germline, CDR1 is SGHDT, CDR2 YYEEEE. CDR3 region: CASSHDRIYGYTF. CDR3 DNA: TGTGCCAGCAGCCACGACCGGATCTATGGCTACACCTTC.

V gene TRBV19 combines with J gene TRBJ2-7, with 7 bases aligning to TRBD1. V lost 7 bases to trimming and J lost 0 bases; unmatched junction nucleotides: 9. Germline V gene data show CDR1 as LNHDA and CDR2 as SQIVND (reference sequence). This CDR3 has 15 amino acids. The CDR3: CASTPQTGSSYEQYF. DNA for the CDR3: TGTGCCAGTACCCCCCAGACAGGGAGCTCCTACGAGCAGTACTTC.

About this clone: This sample also contains other DNA sequences that code for the same CDR3. The J gene is TRBJ1-1, the V gene TRBV7-3; D unclear. Germline V gene sequence: CDR1 SGHTA, CDR2 FQGTGA. Trimming removed 2 bases from V and 5 bases from J, with 9 bases in between. This CDR3 has 13 residues. CDR3 DNA: TGTGCCAGCAGCTTAGGGAGTGGAACTGAAGCTTTCTTT. It specifies CASSLGSGTEAFF.

V is TRBV5-1 and J is TRBJ2-5; D is perhaps TRBD1 or TRBD2 (5 bases each). Per germline, CDR1 SGHRS and CDR2 YFSETQ. Trimming cost V 7 bases and J 5 bases, with 15 bases left between them. This CDR3 contains 13 residues. The CDR3 sequence is CASGSGPQETQYF. Here the CDR3 DNA reads TGCGCCAGCGGATCGGGACCCCAGGAGACCCAGTACTTC.

The rearrangement uses TRBV25-1 and TRBJ2-7, with D perhaps matching TRBD1 or TRBD2 (5 bases each). CDR1 is MGHDK and CDR2 is SYGVNS in the germline V gene. This CDR3 contains 15 residues. V was trimmed by 5 bases and J by 0 bases, leaving 14 bases between them. CDR3 loop: CASSRGRLSSYEQYF. CDR3 nucleotides: TGTGCCAGCAGTCGGGGACGGTTAAGCTCCTACGAGCAGTACTTC.

The rearrangement links TRBV7-9 to TRBJ1-5, with 7 nucleotides matching TRBD1. With 4 bases clipped from V and 3 bases from J, the junction kept 12 bases outside the gene matches. This CDR3 comprises 17 residues. CDR1 is SEHNR and CDR2 is FQNEAQ in the germline V gene (reference sequence). The CDR3 sequence is CASSSDRATNFNQPQHF. The CDR3 nucleotides read TGTGCCAGCAGCTCCGACAGGGCTACTAATTTCAATCAGCCCCAGCATTTT.

This clone is a singleton in its sample. V and J are TRBV7-2 and TRBJ2-7; D is undetermined. V lost 1 base and J 2 bases, leaving 9 bases between the germline ends. This CDR3 region has 14 residues. Germline lookup yields CDR1 SGHTA and CDR2 FQGNSA. The CDR3 sequence is CASSLVVGPYEQYF. The CDR3 bases are TGTGCCAGCAGCTTAGTTGTGGGTCCCTACGAGCAGTACTTC.

The genes are TRBV27 and TRBJ1-6, with 7 nucleotides matching TRBD1. Germline CDR1 reads MNHEY; CDR2 reads SMNVEV (reference sequence). V dropped 3 bases and J dropped 14; count of bases not matched to a gene: 4. This CDR3 is built from 12 residues. CDR3 in DNA: TGTGCCAGCAGTTTGCAGACAGGGTCCCTCCACTTT. Its protein is CASSLQTGSLHF.

The V call is TRBV7-9, the J call TRBJ2-5; D call uncertain. This CDR3 has 13 residues. Between the trimmed V and J ends, which lost 4 bases and 3 bases, there was a span of 9 bases. CDR1 is SEHNR and CDR2 is FQNEAQ in the germline V gene (reference sequence). CDR3 region: CASSYVGEETQYF. The CDR3 DNA sequence: TGTGCCAGCAGCTACGTTGGGGAAGAGACCCAGTACTTC.

The gene calls are TRBV4-2 and TRBJ1-4; no clear D gene. V was trimmed by 0 bases and J by 5 bases, leaving 10 bases between them. This CDR3 region has 15 residues. Germline CDR1 reads LGHNA; CDR2 reads YNFKEQ. CDR3 loop: CASSQDRRENEKLFF. CDR3 DNA sequence: TGTGCCAGCAGCCAAGATCGACGGGAAAATGAAAAACTGTTTTTT.

This chain links TRBV7-2 with TRBJ1-1, with D perhaps TRBD1 (6 bases). V was shortened by 2 bases and J by 3 bases, with 19 bases between the two germline ends. The CDR3 consists of 17 residues. Germline V gene data show CDR1 as SGHTA and CDR2 as FQGNSA. CDR3 amino acids: CASSLYPNRGGDTEAFF. The CDR3 DNA reads as TGTGCCAGCAGCTTATACCCCAACCGGGGGGGCGACACTGAAGCTTTCTTT.

This clone was counted once. The chain joins TRBV10-1 to TRBJ2-7; D is unclear. Germline values: CDR1 WNHNN, CDR2 SYGVQD (reference sequence). Trimming stripped 4 bases from V and 5 bases from J, with 15 bases between. This CDR3 contains 14 residues. The CDR3, as DNA: TGCGCCAGCAGTGTTGGCGGCAATTCCCACGAGCAGTACTTC. It translates to CASSVGGNSHEQYF.

This rearrangement joins TRBV5-1 to TRBJ2-7; TRBD2 aligns across 8 bases. Unmatched junction bases numbered 7, after V lost 4 bases and J lost 4 bases. This CDR3 is 14 amino acids long. Germline V gene data show CDR1 as SGHRS and CDR2 as YFSETQ. The CDR3 sequence is CASSPTSGPYEQYF. The CDR3 nucleotides read TGCGCCAGCAGCCCTACTAGCGGCCCTTACGAGCAGTACTTC.

This clone was seen once. V and J are TRBV7-9 and TRBJ2-2; D remains unclear. This CDR3 contains 16 residues. Looked up from germline, CDR1 is SEHNR and CDR2 is FQNEAQ (reference sequence). Trimming removed 2 bases from V and 2 bases from J, with 12 bases in between. The CDR3 bases are TGTGCCAGCAGCTTACTGGGCACCGATAACACCGGGGAGCTGTTTTTT. Residues: CASSLLGTDNTGELFF.

The chain carries TRBV7-2 and TRBJ2-5; 10 bases agree with TRBD2. Looked up from germline, CDR1 is SGHTA and CDR2 is FQGNSA. The V and J ends lost 6 bases and 1 base, in that order; junction bases with no gene match: 5. This CDR3 is built from 15 residues. For the CDR3, the DNA is TGTGCCAGCAGTTCCGTAGCGGGAGGCCAAGAGACCCAGTACTTC. Protein product: CASSSVAGGQETQYF.

The gene calls are TRBV4-2 and TRBJ2-7; no clear D gene. CDR1 and CDR2 (germline): LGHNA, YNFKEQ. This CDR3 contains 13 residues. The V gene lost 0 bases and the J gene lost 6 bases, with 9 bases spanning the gap. The CDR3 spells CASSQDIRREQYF. As DNA, the CDR3 is TGTGCCAGCAGCCAAGATATCCGGCGCGAGCAGTACTTC.

Concerning this clone: The identical CDR3 is also encoded by other nucleotide sequences in the sample. CDR3 protein: CASSPPTGRETQYF. CDR3 bases: TGTGCCAGCTCACCACCGACAGGGCGAGAGACCCAGTACTTC. This rearrangement joins TRBV18 to TRBJ2-5; 7 bases agree with TRBD1. Trimming took 0 bases from V and 4 from J; bases not matched to a gene: 2. The CDR3 has 14 amino acids. The germline CDR1 and CDR2 sequences are KGHSH and LQKENI.

In the case of this clone: The germline gene is not matched at one end of the junction; a read error may be the cause. This chain links TRBV4-3 with TRBJ2-7; D gene unclear. Germline V gene lookup returns CDR1 LGHNA and CDR2 YSLEER. The CDR3 is 13 amino acids. This CDR3 is CASSQYSSNEQYF. Written as DNA, the CDR3 is TGCGCCAGCAGCCAATACTCCTCCAACGAGCAGTACTTC.

This clone appeared once. The chain is built from TRBV11-2 and TRBJ1-2, with 7 bases lining up with TRBD1. Per germline, CDR1 SGHAT and CDR2 FQNNGV. V dropped 6 bases and J dropped 1; count of bases not matched to a gene: 8. The CDR3 loop spans 15 amino acids. The CDR3 region is CASSPSTGYNYGYTF. The CDR3 DNA is TGTGCCAGCAGTCCCTCGACAGGGTATAACTATGGCTACACCTTC.

V usage is TRBV6-5 and J usage is TRBJ2-4; D call uncertain. The CDR3 has 14 residues. CDR1 is MNHEY, CDR2 SVGAGI, per germline. V gave up 2 bases and J gave up 2 bases, with 7 bases separating them. The CDR3: CASSYRVSKNIQYF. CDR3 DNA: TGTGCCAGCAGTTACCGGGTTTCCAAAAACATTCAGTACTTC.

The chain has TRBV6-5 and TRBJ1-3, with a tentative D call TRBD1 (6 bases). In germline, CDR1 is MNHEY, CDR2 SVGAGI. V was shortened by 5 bases and J by 6 bases, with 17 bases between the two germline ends. The CDR3 is 15 amino acids. CDR3 region: CASSRQPGHENTIYF. The DNA of the CDR3 is TGTGCCAGCAGTCGTCAACCGGGACATGAAAACACCATATATTTT.

CDR3 region: CASSALETGGKETQYF. The CDR3 nucleotides are TGTGCCAGCAGCGCCCTCGAGACAGGGGGTAAGGAGACCCAGTACTTC. This sequence joins TRBV9 and TRBJ2-5, with 9 positions matching TRBD1. The CDR3 consists of 16 residues. The V gene end was trimmed by 3 bases and the J gene end by 5 bases; junction bases not matched to a gene: 11. Germline CDR1 is SGDLS and CDR2 is YYNGEE.

This clone has only one observation. The chain combines TRBV29-1 with TRBJ2-7, with a weak D call TRBD1 (5 bases). Germline V gene data show CDR1 as SQVTM and CDR2 as ANQGSEA. The ends were cut back, 4 bases at V and 3 bases at J, with 10 bases in the middle. This CDR3 region has 12 residues. CDR3 region: CSVAEDNYEQYF. The CDR3 coding sequence is TGCAGCGTTGCTGAGGACAACTACGAGCAGTACTTC.

CDR3 loop: CASSLQASSSYNEQFF. Written as DNA, the CDR3 is TGCGCCAGCAGCTTGCAGGCCTCCAGCTCCTACAATGAGCAGTTCTTC. The rearrangement links TRBV5-1 to TRBJ2-1, with D unresolved. This CDR3 region has 16 residues. Germline CDR1 and CDR2: SGHRS and YFSETQ. Trimming took off 1 base at V and 0 bases at J, with 11 bases between the two ends.

The chain uses TRBV2 and TRBJ2-7; D possibly uses TRBD1 or TRBD2 (5 bases each). The CDR3 runs 13 residues. V was pared by 5 bases and J by 2 bases, with 10 bases between. CDR1 and CDR2 (germline): SNHLY, FYNNEI. The CDR3 region has the DNA TGTGCCAGCAGTACCCGGGGCCCCTACGAGCAGTACTTC. Translated: CASSTRGPYEQYF.

The rearrangement joins TRBV9 to TRBJ2-7, with 7 bases lining up with TRBD1. The germline V gene has CDR1 SGDLS and CDR2 YYNGEE. V lost 0 bases, J lost 3 bases, and 6 bases stayed unmatched. The CDR3 consists of 15 residues. This CDR3 reads CASSVGQGSFYEQYF. The CDR3 DNA follows: TGTGCCAGCAGCGTAGGACAGGGTTCTTTCTACGAGCAGTACTTC.

The gene calls are TRBV5-1 and TRBJ2-5; D may be TRBD2 (6 bases). The CDR3 spans 14 residues. Per the germline V gene, CDR1 is SGHRS and CDR2 is YFSETQ. With 0 bases removed from V and 3 bases from J, the gap between germline ends came to 9 bases. The CDR3 loop is CASSLGPGEETQYF. The CDR3 region has the DNA TGCGCCAGCAGCTTGGGGCCGGGAGAAGAGACCCAGTACTTC. The variable domain in full, completed from reference TRBV5-1 and TRBJ2-5, reads KAGVTQTPRYLIKTRGQQVTLSCSPISGHRSVSWYQQTPGQGLQFLFEYFSETQRNKGNFPGRFSGRQFSNSRSEMNVSTLELGDSALYLCASSLGPGEETQYFGPGTRLLVL.

The CDR3 loop is CASSLASGNIQYF. The CDR3 coding sequence is TGCGCCAGCAGCTTGGCATCAGGAAACATTCAGTACTTC. The V gene is TRBV5-1, the J gene TRBJ2-4; D remains ambiguous. Trimming took off 0 bases at V and 6 bases at J, with 7 bases between the two ends. The CDR3 is made up of 13 amino acids. Per the germline V gene, CDR1 is SGHRS and CDR2 is YFSETQ.